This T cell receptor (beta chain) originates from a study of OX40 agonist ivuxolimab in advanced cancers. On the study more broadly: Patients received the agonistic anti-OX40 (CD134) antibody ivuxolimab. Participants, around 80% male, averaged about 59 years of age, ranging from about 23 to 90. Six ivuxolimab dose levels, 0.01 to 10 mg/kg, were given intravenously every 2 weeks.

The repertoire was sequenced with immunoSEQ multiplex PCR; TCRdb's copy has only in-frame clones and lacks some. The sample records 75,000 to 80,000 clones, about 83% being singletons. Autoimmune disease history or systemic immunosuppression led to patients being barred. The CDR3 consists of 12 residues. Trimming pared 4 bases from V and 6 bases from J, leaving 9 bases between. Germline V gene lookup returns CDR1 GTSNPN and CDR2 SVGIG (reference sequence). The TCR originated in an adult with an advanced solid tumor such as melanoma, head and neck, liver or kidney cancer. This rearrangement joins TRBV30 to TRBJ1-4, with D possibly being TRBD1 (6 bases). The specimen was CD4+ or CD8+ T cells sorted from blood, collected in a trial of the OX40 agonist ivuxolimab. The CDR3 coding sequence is TGTGCCTGGACTCAGGGGCATGAAAAACTGTTTTTT. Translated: CAWTQGHEKLFF.